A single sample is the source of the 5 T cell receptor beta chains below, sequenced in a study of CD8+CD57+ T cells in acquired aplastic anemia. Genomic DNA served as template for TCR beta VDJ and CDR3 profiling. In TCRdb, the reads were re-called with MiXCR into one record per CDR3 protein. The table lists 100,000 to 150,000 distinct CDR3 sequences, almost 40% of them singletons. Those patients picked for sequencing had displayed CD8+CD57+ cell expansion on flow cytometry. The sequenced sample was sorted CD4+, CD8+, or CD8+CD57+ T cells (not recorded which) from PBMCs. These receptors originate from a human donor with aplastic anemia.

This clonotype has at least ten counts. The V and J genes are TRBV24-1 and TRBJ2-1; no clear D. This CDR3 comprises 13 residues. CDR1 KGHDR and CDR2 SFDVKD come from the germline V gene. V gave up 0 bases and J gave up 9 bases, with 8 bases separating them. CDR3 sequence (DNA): TGTGCCACCAGTGATTTGAGGAATGGTGAGCAGTTCTTC. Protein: CATSDLRNGEQFF.

CDR3 amino acids: CASRRSSDSNQPQHF. The CDR3 DNA is TGTGCCAGCAGACGGAGCTCCGATAGCAATCAGCCCCAGCATTTT. The chain recombines TRBV2 with TRBJ1-5, with unresolved D. This CDR3 comprises 15 residues. The germline V gene encodes CDR1 SNHLY and CDR2 FYNNEI. With 6 bases removed from V and 0 bases from J, the gap between germline ends came to 12 bases.

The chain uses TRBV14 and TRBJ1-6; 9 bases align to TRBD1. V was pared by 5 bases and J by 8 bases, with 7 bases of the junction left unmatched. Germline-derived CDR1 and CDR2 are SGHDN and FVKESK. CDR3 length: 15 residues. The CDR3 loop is CASSYGTGWDSPLHF. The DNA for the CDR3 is TGTGCCAGCAGCTACGGGACAGGGTGGGATTCACCCCTCCACTTT.

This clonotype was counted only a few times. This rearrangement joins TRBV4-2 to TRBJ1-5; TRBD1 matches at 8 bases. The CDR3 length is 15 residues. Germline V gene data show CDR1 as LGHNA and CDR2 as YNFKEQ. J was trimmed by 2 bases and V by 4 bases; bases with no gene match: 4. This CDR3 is CASSPSGGGNQPQHF. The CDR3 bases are TGTGCCAGCAGCCCCTCAGGGGGCGGCAATCAGCCCCAGCATTTT.

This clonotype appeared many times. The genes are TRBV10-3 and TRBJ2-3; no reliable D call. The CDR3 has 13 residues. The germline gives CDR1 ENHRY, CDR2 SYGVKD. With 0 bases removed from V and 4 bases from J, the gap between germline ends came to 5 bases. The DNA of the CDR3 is TGTGCCATCAGTGAGTCTCCGGCAGATACGCAGTATTTT. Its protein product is CAISESPADTQYF.